The 28 T cell receptor beta chains listed next were all sequenced from one sample in a study of OX40 agonist ivuxolimab in advanced cancers. Here immunoSEQ multiplex PCR was the method, and the copy in TCRdb shows in-frame clones only, minus some. The sample carries more than 60,000 clones, 84% recorded once. Sequencing was performed on CD4+ or CD8+ T cells sorted from blood, taken in a trial of the OX40 agonist ivuxolimab. All receptors derive from an adult with an advanced solid tumor such as melanoma, head and neck, liver or kidney cancer.

The chain carries TRBV27 and TRBJ2-4; tentatively, D is TRBD1 (6 bases). From germline, CDR1 is MNHEY and CDR2 SMNVEV (reference sequence). The CDR3 sequence is 14 residues long. Deletions cut 0 bases from V and 4 bases from J, with 7 bases between. The CDR3 here is CASSLSGGKNIQYF. The CDR3 coding sequence is TGTGCCAGCAGTTTATCAGGGGGAAAAAACATTCAGTACTTC.

The chain employs TRBV7-6 and TRBJ1-1; weak D call: TRBD1 (5 bases). Germline CDR1 SGHVS, CDR2 FNYEAQ. The germline V and J ends were trimmed by 7 bases and 4 bases, with 13 bases remaining between them. The CDR3 spans 13 residues. CDR3 in amino acids: CASTKGQGTEAFF. Written as DNA, the CDR3 is TGTGCCAGCACCAAAGGGCAGGGCACTGAAGCTTTCTTT.

This chain joins TRBV27 and TRBJ1-1; 7 nucleotides line up with TRBD1. The germline V gene encodes CDR1 MNHEY and CDR2 SMNVEV (reference sequence). Trimming removed 2 bases from V and 6 bases from J; junction bases left unmatched: 18. The CDR3 contains 18 residues. CDR3 bases: TGTGCCAGCAGTTTAAACACAGGGGTTGTCGGATTGTTACCTGAAGCTTTCTTT. Encoded protein: CASSLNTGVVGLLPEAFF.

The V call is TRBV19, the J call TRBJ1-5; possibly TRBD1 for D (5 bases). Germline loops: CDR1 LNHDA, CDR2 SQIVND (reference sequence). The germline V and J ends were trimmed by 0 bases and 0 bases, with 15 bases remaining between them. This CDR3 is 18 amino acids long. Here the CDR3 reads CASSIESGRINSNQPQHF. CDR3 DNA sequence: TGTGCCAGTAGTATAGAGTCGGGACGGATAAATAGCAATCAGCCCCAGCATTTT.

This chain links TRBV15 with TRBJ2-3; 10 bases are a match to TRBD1. Trimming took 3 bases from V and 1 from J; bases not matched to a gene: 1. There are 15 residues in the CDR3. Looked up from germline, CDR1 is LNHNV and CDR2 is YYDKDF (reference sequence). The CDR3 loop reads CATSSDRGRTDTQYF. The CDR3 DNA is TGTGCCACCAGCAGCGACAGGGGGCGCACAGATACGCAGTATTTT.

CDR3 amino acids: CASSTSGTLIGLFF. The CDR3 coding sequence is TGTGCCAGCAGTACATCCGGGACTCTGATAGGGCTGTTTTTT. V and J are TRBV25-1 and TRBJ2-2; a weak D match, TRBD2 (6 bases). V gave up 5 bases and J gave up 13 bases, with 20 bases separating them. The CDR3 consists of 14 residues. The germline V gene encodes CDR1 MGHDK and CDR2 SYGVNS.

The chain combines TRBV10-3 with TRBJ2-7; TRBD1 matches at 9 bases. The CDR3 is 18 amino acids. Trimming cost V 5 bases and J 7 bases; bases outside gene matches: 21. CDR1 and CDR2 from the germline V gene are ENHRY and SYGVKD. Written as DNA, the CDR3 is TGTGCCATCAGTCCCCCGCCGAGTACCGGGACAGGGTTGCAGGAGCAGTACTTC. This codes for CAISPPPSTGTGLQEQYF.

V and J are TRBV27 and TRBJ2-5, with 9 bases lining up with TRBD2. The CDR3 runs to 17 residues. V shed 2 bases and J 1 base; nucleotides not matched to a gene: 8. Germline lookup yields CDR1 MNHEY and CDR2 SMNVEV (reference sequence). CDR3 DNA sequence: TGTGCCAGCAGTTTAAGAATTCGCGGGGGGGTCCAAGAGACCCAGTACTTC. This gives the protein CASSLRIRGGVQETQYF.

The chain's CDR3 is CASSLGTGATTGELFF. In DNA form, the CDR3 reads TGTGCCAGCAGCTTGGGGACAGGGGCAACCACCGGGGAGCTGTTTTTT. The chain joins TRBV5-4 to TRBJ2-2; 9 positions match TRBD1. Germline assignment: CDR1 SGHNT and CDR2 YYREEE (reference sequence). The CDR3 runs to 16 residues. V dropped 0 bases and J dropped 4; count of bases not matched to a gene: 4.

The chain couples TRBV19 to TRBJ1-2; D perhaps matches TRBD1 (6 bases). The CDR3 sequence is 16 residues long. Trimming took off 9 bases at V and 5 bases at J, with 25 bases between the two ends. CDR1 and CDR2 (germline): LNHDA, SQIVND (reference sequence). CDR3 protein: CASKTSSSGGWYGYTF. CDR3 in DNA: TGTGCCAGCAAAACCTCGTCTTCGGGGGGCTGGTATGGCTACACCTTC. Complete variable domain (other parts from reference TRBV19 and TRBJ1-2): DGGITQSPKYLFRKEGQNVTLSCEQNLNHDAMYWYRQDPGQGLRLIYYSQIVNDFQKGDIAEGYSVSREKKESFPLTVTSAQKNPTAFYLCASKTSSSGGWYGYTFGSGTRLTVV.

This chain uses TRBV6-5 with TRBJ1-1; unclear D gene. The germline gives CDR1 MNHEY, CDR2 SVGAGI. This CDR3 spans 11 amino acids. The V gene lost 6 bases and the J gene lost 1 base, with 3 bases spanning the gap. CDR3 sequence (DNA): TGTGCCAGCAGCAAGAACACTGAAGCTTTCTTT. Protein sequence: CASSKNTEAFF.

V gene TRBV6-1 combines with J gene TRBJ2-7, with D perhaps assigned TRBD1 or TRBD2 (5 bases each). V lost 7 bases to trimming and J lost 6 bases, with 19 bases between them. The CDR3 contains 14 residues. The germline V gene has CDR1 MNHNS and CDR2 SASEGT. CDR3 DNA sequence: TGTGCCAGCAACCGGGGCCCGGCAGAGTCCGAGCAGTACTTC. Translation: CASNRGPAESEQYF.

This chain uses TRBV6-1 with TRBJ1-6; possibly TRBD1 for D (5 bases). The CDR3 extends over 13 amino acids. From germline, CDR1 is MNHNS and CDR2 SASEGT. The germline V and J ends were trimmed by 11 bases and 5 bases, with 13 bases remaining between them. CDR3: CAGRQTNNSPLHF. In DNA form, the CDR3 reads TGTGCCGGAAGACAGACTAATAATTCACCCCTCCACTTT.

This chain links TRBV7-2 with TRBJ2-1; tentatively, D is TRBD1 (5 bases). The CDR3 length is 17 residues. CDR1 is SGHTA and CDR2 is FQGNSA in the germline V gene. Trimming stripped 5 bases from V and 2 bases from J, with 19 bases between. CDR3 DNA sequence: TGTGCCAGCAGCCCCATCATTGTACAGGCCCCCTACAATGAGCAGTTCTTC. Translation: CASSPIIVQAPYNEQFF.

This sequence joins TRBV9 and TRBJ2-1; D not certain. The length of the CDR3 is 13 residues. Germline V gene lookup returns CDR1 SGDLS and CDR2 YYNGEE. Trimming took off 0 bases at V and 7 bases at J, with 8 bases between the two ends. CDR3 nucleotide sequence: TGTGCCAGCAGCGTAGCCCCTAATAATGAGCAGTTCTTC. This codes for CASSVAPNNEQFF.

The chain combines TRBV7-3 with TRBJ2-1, with D possibly being TRBD2 (5 bases). Per the germline V gene, CDR1 is SGHTA and CDR2 is FQGTGA. The V end lost 5 bases, the J end lost 8 bases, and 22 bases lay between the germline ends. The CDR3 totals 16 residues. The chain's CDR3 is CASSPNPGPGGYEQFF. CDR3 nucleotide sequence: TGTGCCAGCAGCCCAAACCCAGGACCCGGAGGTTATGAGCAGTTCTTC.

The chain employs TRBV6-5 and TRBJ2-3, with 12 bases that match TRBD2. Germline CDR1 reads MNHEY; CDR2 reads SVGAGI. This CDR3 is 16 amino acids long. The ends lost 2 bases at V and 6 bases at J; junction bases unmatched: 6. The chain's CDR3 is CASSYATSGGADTQYF. The CDR3 DNA is TGTGCCAGCAGTTACGCGACTAGCGGGGGTGCGGATACGCAGTATTTT.

The gene calls are TRBV7-9 and TRBJ1-6; 9 bases line up with TRBD1. Germline lookup yields CDR1 SEHNR and CDR2 FQNEAQ (reference sequence). The ends lost 1 base at V and 9 bases at J; junction bases unmatched: 1. There are 14 residues in the CDR3. Here the CDR3 DNA reads TGTGCCAGCAGCTTAGACAGGGGGCTTTCACCCCTCCACTTT. Its translation: CASSLDRGLSPLHF.

This rearrangement joins TRBV2 to TRBJ2-2; D gene ambiguous. CDR3 length: 13 amino acids. Trimming shortened V by 4 bases and J by 6 bases, and 9 bases separated the two germline ends. CDR1 and CDR2 (germline): SNHLY, FYNNEI. The CDR3 reads CASSVSGPGELFF. The DNA of the CDR3 is TGTGCCAGCAGTGTGTCGGGCCCCGGGGAGCTGTTTTTT.

This clone is a singleton in its sample. This sequence joins TRBV11-2 and TRBJ2-1; 8 nucleotides match TRBD2. Losses at the gene ends were 5 bases for V and 4 bases for J; bases not matched to a gene: 7. Germline V gene data show CDR1 as SGHAT and CDR2 as FQNNGV. The CDR3 length is 15 residues. CDR3: CASSRIAGKYNEQFF. The CDR3 nucleotides read TGTGCCAGCAGCCGAATAGCGGGGAAATACAATGAGCAGTTCTTC.

The rearrangement links TRBV18 to TRBJ2-1, with a possible D match to TRBD2 (5 bases). From germline, CDR1 is KGHSH and CDR2 LQKENI. This CDR3 region has 15 residues. The V gene lost 2 bases and the J gene lost 2 bases, with 10 bases spanning the gap. CDR3 loop: CASSPISGTYNEQFF. The DNA for the CDR3 is TGTGCCAGCTCACCAATCTCCGGGACCTACAATGAGCAGTTCTTC.

This chain joins TRBV2 and TRBJ2-5; possible D gene TRBD1, 6 bases. Trimming took off 7 bases at V and 5 bases at J, with 20 bases between the two ends. This CDR3 comprises 15 residues. Germline CDR1 and CDR2: SNHLY and FYNNEI. The DNA for the CDR3 is TGTGCCAGCACCGAGTTGGGACAAGGGGTCGAGACCCAGTACTTC. Its protein is CASTELGQGVETQYF.

The V call is TRBV6-5, the J call TRBJ2-3, with a tentative D call TRBD2 (5 bases). CDR1 is MNHEY and CDR2 is SVGAGI in the germline V gene. Trimming stripped 0 bases from V and 6 bases from J, with 13 bases between. The CDR3 contains 15 residues. For the CDR3, the DNA is TGTGCCAGCAGTTACTCGAATCCGAGAGGGGATACGCAGTATTTT. Amino acid sequence: CASSYSNPRGDTQYF.

The CDR3 region has the DNA TGCGCCAGCAGCTTGGCCGGGACAGGGGGCCCTGGAAACACCATATATTTT. Its translation: CASSLAGTGGPGNTIYF. V and J are TRBV5-1 and TRBJ1-3, with 12 bases identical to TRBD1. The V segment lost 0 bases and the J segment 2 bases; nucleotides outside the gene matches: 3. Germline assignment: CDR1 SGHRS and CDR2 YFSETQ. The CDR3 runs to 17 residues. The entire variable domain, with the rest obtained from reference TRBV5-1 and TRBJ1-3, is as follows: KAGVTQTPRYLIKTRGQQVTLSCSPISGHRSVSWYQQTPGQGLQFLFEYFSETQRNKGNFPGRFSGRQFSNSRSEMNVSTLELGDSALYLCASSLAGTGGPGNTIYFGEGSWLTVV.

The chain couples TRBV6-5 to TRBJ2-7; D tentatively reads TRBD1 or TRBD2 (5 bases each). There are 14 residues in the CDR3. The germline CDR1 and CDR2 sequences are MNHEY and SVGAGI. Between the trimmed V and J ends, which lost 4 bases and 4 bases, there was a span of 14 bases. The CDR3 sequence is CASSSQVGDYEQYF. CDR3 in DNA: TGTGCCAGCAGTTCCCAAGTGGGGGATTACGAGCAGTACTTC.

This chain connects TRBV5-6 to TRBJ1-2; TRBD1 matches 7 bases. CDR1 is SGHDT and CDR2 is YYEEEE in the germline V gene. V was clipped by 0 bases and J by 2 bases; unmatched bases: 4. The CDR3 length is 15 residues. The CDR3 DNA reads as TGTGCCAGCAGCTTGGGACAGGGAGTAAACTATGGCTACACCTTC. It specifies CASSLGQGVNYGYTF.

As concerns this clone: This specimen includes other DNA sequences encoding the same CDR3. This sequence joins TRBV6-6 and TRBJ1-2, with TRBD1 as a possible D gene (6 bases). Trimming took off 5 bases at V and 1 base at J, with 8 bases between the two ends. Germline V lookup: CDR1 MNHNY, CDR2 SVGAGI (reference sequence). The CDR3 loop spans 13 amino acids. The CDR3 DNA sequence: TGTGCCAGCAGTAGGACAGTTAACTATGGCTACACCTTC. Amino acid sequence: CASSRTVNYGYTF.

J is TRBJ1-3 and V is TRBV27; D might be TRBD1 (6 bases). This CDR3 is built from 17 residues. Between the trimmed V and J ends, which lost 2 bases and 0 bases, there was a span of 14 bases. Germline CDR1 reads MNHEY; CDR2 reads SMNVEV (reference sequence). DNA of the CDR3: TGTGCCAGCAGTTTAGGCGGGACATTCAACTCTGGAAACACCATATATTTT. Encoded protein: CASSLGGTFNSGNTIYF.